This T cell receptor (beta chain) was identified during a study of blood T cells in healthy people across ages. The CDR3 spans 14 residues. Germline CDR1 reads DFQATT; CDR2 reads SNEGSKA (reference sequence). Trimming removed 6 bases at V and 2 bases at J, with 15 bases between. Study findings and constraints: Naive T cell percentage showed a strong correlation with TCR beta diversity.

Together with a sample-barcoded 5' primer, a J-beta primer mix was included in a second PCR lasting roughly 6 to 12 cycles. MiXCR was run by TCRdb on the 5' RACE reads, yielding one entry per CDR3 protein. The sample lists around 1,900,000 distinct CDR3 sequences; roughly two fifths were seen once. Each sample yielded at least 5 micrograms of PBMC total RNA. Note on this clonotype: Its antigen is undetermined.

The TCR originated in a human donor in good health. The chain joins TRBV20-1 to TRBJ2-3; D is possibly TRBD2 (7 bases). Sequenced sample: blood. The CDR3 protein is CSAGGRGITDTQYF. As DNA, the CDR3 is TGCAGTGCAGGGGGGCGGGGGATCACAGATACGCAGTATTTT.